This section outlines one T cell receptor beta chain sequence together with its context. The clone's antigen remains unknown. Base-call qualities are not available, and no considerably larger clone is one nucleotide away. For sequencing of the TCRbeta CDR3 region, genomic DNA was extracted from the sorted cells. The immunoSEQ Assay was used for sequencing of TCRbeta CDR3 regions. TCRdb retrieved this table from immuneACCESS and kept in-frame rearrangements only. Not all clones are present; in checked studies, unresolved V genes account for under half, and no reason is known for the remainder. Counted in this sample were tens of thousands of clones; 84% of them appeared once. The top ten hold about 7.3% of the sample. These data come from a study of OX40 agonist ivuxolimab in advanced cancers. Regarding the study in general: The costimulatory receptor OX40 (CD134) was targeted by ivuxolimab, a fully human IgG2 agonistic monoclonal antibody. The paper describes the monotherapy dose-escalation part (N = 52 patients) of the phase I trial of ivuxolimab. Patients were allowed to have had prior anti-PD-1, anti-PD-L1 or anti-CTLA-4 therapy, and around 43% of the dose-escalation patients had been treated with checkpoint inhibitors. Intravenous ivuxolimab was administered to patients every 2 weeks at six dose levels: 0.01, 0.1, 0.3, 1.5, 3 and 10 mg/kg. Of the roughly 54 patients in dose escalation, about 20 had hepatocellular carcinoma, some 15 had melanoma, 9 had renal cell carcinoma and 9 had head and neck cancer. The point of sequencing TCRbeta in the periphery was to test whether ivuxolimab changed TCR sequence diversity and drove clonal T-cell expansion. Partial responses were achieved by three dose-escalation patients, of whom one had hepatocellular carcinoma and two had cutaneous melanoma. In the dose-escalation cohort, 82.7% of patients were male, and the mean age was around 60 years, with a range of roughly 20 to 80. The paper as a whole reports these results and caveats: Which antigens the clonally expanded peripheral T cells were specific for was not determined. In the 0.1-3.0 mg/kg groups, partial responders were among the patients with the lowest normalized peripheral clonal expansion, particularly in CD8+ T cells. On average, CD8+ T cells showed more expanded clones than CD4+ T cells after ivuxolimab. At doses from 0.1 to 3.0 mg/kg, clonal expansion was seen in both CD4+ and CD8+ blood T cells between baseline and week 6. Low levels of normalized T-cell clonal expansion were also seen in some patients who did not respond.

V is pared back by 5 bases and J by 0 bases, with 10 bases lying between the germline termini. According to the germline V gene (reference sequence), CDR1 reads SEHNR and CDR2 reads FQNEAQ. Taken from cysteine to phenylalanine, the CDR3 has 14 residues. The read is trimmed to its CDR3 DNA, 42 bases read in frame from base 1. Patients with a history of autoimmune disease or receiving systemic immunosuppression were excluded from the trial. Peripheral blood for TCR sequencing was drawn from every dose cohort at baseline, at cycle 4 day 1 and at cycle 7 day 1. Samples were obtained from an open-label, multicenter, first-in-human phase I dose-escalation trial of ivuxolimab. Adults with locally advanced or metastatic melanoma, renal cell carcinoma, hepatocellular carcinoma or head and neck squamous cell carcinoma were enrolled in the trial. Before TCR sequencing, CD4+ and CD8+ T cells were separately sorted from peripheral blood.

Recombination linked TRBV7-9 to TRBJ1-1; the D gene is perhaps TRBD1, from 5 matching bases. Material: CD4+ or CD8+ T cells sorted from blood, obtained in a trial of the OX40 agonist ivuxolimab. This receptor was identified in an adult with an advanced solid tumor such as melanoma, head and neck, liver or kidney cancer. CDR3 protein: CASSRGRMNTEAFF. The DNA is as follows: TGTGCCAGCAGCAGGGGACGGATGAACACTGAAGCTTTCTTT.